This T cell receptor beta chain is from a study of cytomegalovirus exposure and HLA in healthy donors. A note on this clone: Its antigen is not identified.

Study conclusions and caveats: TCR beta chains associated with HLA were, in a later analysis, more clonally expanded than equally common others. Earlier results showed most TCR beta V segments being productive about 90% or about 30% of the time.

The PCR used 60 Vbeta and 13 Jbeta primers. Sequenced by immunoSEQ multiplex PCR; TCRdb stores in-frame clones only, minus some. This sample contains around 80,000 clones. Germline V CDR1 and CDR2: SGDLS, YYNGEE. With V trimmed by 1 base and J by 5 bases, 1 base remained unmatched. There are 13 residues in the CDR3. When sampled, the donors appeared nominally healthy, though they likely had unrecorded immune exposures. The chain couples TRBV9 to TRBJ1-1; 8 bases fit TRBD1. This receptor was obtained from a boy aged 10-17 years in good health and CMV-seronegative. The sample taken for sequencing was PBMCs. The CDR3: CASSVTGGTEAFF. The CDR3 DNA follows: TGTGCCAGCAGCGTAACAGGGGGTACTGAAGCTTTCTTT.